This T cell receptor beta chain was recorded in a study of T-cell reconstitution after alpha-beta-depleted transplantation in children. Trimming shortened V by 6 bases and J by 6 bases, and 12 bases separated the two germline ends. The CDR3 spans 12 residues. CDR1 SNHLY and CDR2 FYNNEI come from the germline V gene. For TCRbeta, the library was prepared with unique molecular identifiers. Each CDR3 protein is one row after TCRdb ran MiXCR on the PCR reads. The sample comprises under 300,000 distinct CDR3 sequences, more than 7.5% of which are singletons, and approximately 4.7% rests with the top ten. The source is a human donor who donated a stem cell graft to a child with SCID. The rearrangement joins TRBV2 to TRBJ2-7, with D perhaps matching TRBD1 (6 bases). The source material was PBMCs from the stem cell graft donor, sampled from the stem cell graft. The CDR3 spells CASSRQVREQYF. As DNA, the CDR3 is TGTGCCAGCAGCCGACAGGTCCGCGAGCAGTACTTC.